A selection of T cell receptor beta chains follows, all from one sample in a study of prognosis after radiotherapy for stage I lung cancer. Each CDR3 protein is one row after TCRdb ran MiXCR on the multiplex PCR reads. The sample records some 27,000 distinct CDR3 sequences, 31% being singletons. The input for sequencing was PBMCs, taken before or after stereotactic body radiation therapy (not recorded which). The origin of the receptors is a donor over 45 with non-small cell lung cancer. CDR3s include the opening cysteine and the closing phenylalanine or tryptophan. A D gene is named only where the DNA matches it firmly. Clone sizes are given selectively: once, few, many, or a class where the clone is expanded.

clone size: many
J gene: TRBJ1-5
V gene: TRBV11-3
D gene: -
CDR3 protein: CASSLDMSHSNQPQHF
CDR3 DNA: TGTGCCAGCAGCTTAGATATGTCTCATAGCAATCAGCCCCAGCATTTT

clone size: many
J gene: TRBJ2-7
V gene: TRBV27
D gene: TRBD2
CDR3 protein: CASSRPQLAGAYEQYF
CDR3 DNA: TGTGCCAGCAGCCGACCCCAGCTAGCGGGAGCTTACGAGCAGTACTTC

clone size: many
J gene: TRBJ2-2
V gene: TRBV5-5
D gene: -
CDR3 protein: CASSLGRGWTGELFF
CDR3 DNA: TGTGCCAGCAGCTTGGGCAGGGGATGGACCGGGGAGCTGTTTTTT

clone size: many
J gene: TRBJ2-5
V gene: TRBV28
D gene: -
CDR3 protein: CASSLFIGEETQYF
CDR3 DNA: TGTGCCAGCAGTTTATTTATTGGGGAGGAGACCCAGTACTTC

clone size: many
J gene: TRBJ2-7
V gene: TRBV7-2
D gene: TRBD2
CDR3 protein: CASSPLGQRGDEQYF
CDR3 DNA: TGTGCCAGCAGCCCCCTTGGGCAGCGGGGCGACGAGCAGTACTTC

clone size: many
J gene: TRBJ2-3
V gene: TRBV19
D gene: -
CDR3 protein: CASSMGRGGTDTQYF
CDR3 DNA: TGTGCCAGTAGTATGGGGCGGGGTGGCACAGATACGCAGTATTTT

clone size: -
J gene: TRBJ1-1
V gene: TRBV18
D gene: TRBD1
CDR3 protein: CASSPGTGVITEAFF
CDR3 DNA: TGTGCCAGCTCACCAGGGACAGGGGTTATCACTGAAGCTTTCTTT

clone size: many
J gene: TRBJ1-6
V gene: TRBV2
D gene: TRBD1
CDR3 protein: CASSEGTGLVYNSPLHF
CDR3 DNA: TGTGCCAGCAGTGAAGGGACAGGTTTAGTCTATAATTCACCCCTCCACTTT

clone size: many
J gene: TRBJ2-1
V gene: TRBV7-9
D gene: TRBD2
CDR3 protein: CASSSRLAGKYEQFF
CDR3 DNA: TGTGCCAGCAGCTCAAGACTAGCGGGAAAGTATGAGCAGTTCTTC

clone size: many
J gene: TRBJ2-3
V gene: TRBV29-1
D gene: TRBD2
CDR3 protein: CSVPGLAGAVDTQYF
CDR3 DNA: TGCAGCGTCCCAGGACTAGCGGGGGCGGTGGATACGCAGTATTTT

clone size: many
J gene: TRBJ2-2
V gene: TRBV6-1
D gene: -
CDR3 protein: CASSDSRQPFTGELFF
CDR3 DNA: TGTGCCAGCAGTGACTCTAGACAGCCCTTCACCGGGGAGCTGTTTTTT

clone size: many
J gene: TRBJ2-2
V gene: TRBV20-1
D gene: TRBD1
CDR3 protein: CSARLRNRGSGELFF
CDR3 DNA: TGCAGTGCTAGGTTAAGGAACAGGGGTTCCGGGGAGCTGTTTTTT

clone size: many
J gene: TRBJ2-5
V gene: TRBV28
D gene: -
CDR3 protein: CASSLPLRVLGETQYF
CDR3 DNA: TGTGCCAGCAGTCTTCCTCTCAGGGTTCTGGGAGAGACCCAGTACTTC

clone size: many
J gene: TRBJ2-1
V gene: TRBV4-1
D gene: -
CDR3 protein: CASSQGLARRYNEQFF
CDR3 DNA: TGCGCCAGCAGCCAAGGGTTAGCAAGACGATACAATGAGCAGTTCTTC

clone size: many
J gene: TRBJ2-5
V gene: TRBV25-1
D gene: TRBD1
CDR3 protein: CASSEQGVRETQYF
CDR3 DNA: TGTGCCAGCAGTGAACAGGGGGTTCGGGAGACCCAGTACTTC

clone size: many
J gene: TRBJ1-6
V gene: TRBV14
D gene: -
CDR3 protein: CASSQPPHPLHF
CDR3 DNA: TGTGCCAGCAGCCAACCTCCGCATCCCCTCCACTTT

clone size: -
J gene: TRBJ2-2
V gene: TRBV5-1
D gene: TRBD2
CDR3 protein: CASSPRASGGTWELFF
CDR3 DNA: TGCGCCAGCAGCCCACGGGCTAGCGGGGGCACCTGGGAGCTGTTTTTT

clone size: many
J gene: TRBJ2-7
V gene: TRBV5-8
D gene: -
CDR3 protein: CASSFGTALTYEQYF
CDR3 DNA: TGTGCCAGCAGCTTCGGGACCGCCTTGACCTACGAGCAGTACTTC

clone size: many
J gene: TRBJ1-1
V gene: TRBV20-1
D gene: TRBD1
CDR3 protein: CSARAGQGWTEAFF
CDR3 DNA: TGCAGTGCTAGAGCAGGACAGGGATGGACTGAAGCTTTCTTT

clone size: medium-sized
J gene: TRBJ1-4
V gene: TRBV30
D gene: TRBD1
CDR3 protein: CAWTQGPNEKLFF
CDR3 DNA: TGTGCCTGGACACAGGGGCCTAATGAAAAACTGTTTTTT

clone size: many
J gene: TRBJ1-1
V gene: TRBV2
D gene: TRBD1
CDR3 protein: CASSYRGVNTEAFF
CDR3 DNA: TGTGCCAGCAGTTACAGGGGTGTGAACACTGAAGCTTTCTTT

clone size: many
J gene: TRBJ2-2
V gene: TRBV2
D gene: -
CDR3 protein: CASSARDPRAVAHTGELFF
CDR3 DNA: TGTGCCAGCAGTGCGAGAGACCCTAGAGCGGTCGCGCACACCGGGGAGCTGTTTTTT

clone size: many
J gene: TRBJ2-5
V gene: TRBV6-2/TRBV6-3
D gene: -
CDR3 protein: CASRYRWTHQETQYF
CDR3 DNA: TGTGCCAGCAGATACCGTTGGACACACCAAGAGACCCAGTACTTC

clone size: many
J gene: TRBJ2-7
V gene: TRBV28
D gene: -
CDR3 protein: CASTIPGGDYEQYF
CDR3 DNA: TGTGCCAGCACCATCCCAGGCGGAGACTACGAGCAGTACTTC

clone size: few
J gene: TRBJ2-1
V gene: TRBV5-6
D gene: TRBD2
CDR3 protein: CASSPMLWGTSGSFDEQFF
CDR3 DNA: TGTGCCAGCAGCCCAATGTTGTGGGGGACTAGCGGGAGTTTTGATGAGCAGTTCTTC

clone size: many
J gene: TRBJ2-1
V gene: TRBV27
D gene: -
CDR3 protein: CASSTRGPTYNEQFF
CDR3 DNA: TGTGCCAGCAGCACCAGGGGACCTACCTACAATGAGCAGTTCTTC

clone size: many
J gene: TRBJ2-1
V gene: TRBV19
D gene: -
CDR3 protein: CASRTSNNEQFF
CDR3 DNA: TGTGCCAGTAGAACTAGCAACAATGAGCAGTTCTTC

clone size: few
J gene: TRBJ1-3
V gene: TRBV24-1
D gene: -
CDR3 protein: CATQGSLSGNTVYF
CDR3 DNA: TGTGCCACTCAAGGGAGTTTGTCTGGAAACACCGTATATTTT

clone size: many
J gene: TRBJ1-5
V gene: TRBV6-1
D gene: -
CDR3 protein: CASSVSGRERNQPQHF
CDR3 DNA: TGTGCCAGCAGTGTCTCGGGACGGGAGCGCAATCAGCCCCAGCATTTT

clone size: many
J gene: TRBJ1-1
V gene: TRBV6-1
D gene: -
CDR3 protein: CASHPLSGYSEAFF
CDR3 DNA: TGTGCCAGTCACCCTCTCAGTGGTTACTCTGAAGCTTTCTTT

clone size: many
J gene: TRBJ1-2
V gene: TRBV7-9
D gene: -
CDR3 protein: CASSRDNQGYTF
CDR3 DNA: TGTGCCAGCAGCAGAGACAATCAGGGCTACACCTTC

clone size: many
J gene: TRBJ2-1
V gene: TRBV13
D gene: TRBD2
CDR3 protein: CASSLTGASGSYNEQFF
CDR3 DNA: TGTGCCAGCAGCCTTACCGGGGCTAGCGGGTCCTACAATGAGCAGTTCTTC

clone size: -
J gene: TRBJ1-1
V gene: TRBV7-9
D gene: TRBD1
CDR3 protein: CASRPTGSLYTEAFF
CDR3 DNA: TGTGCCAGCAGACCGACAGGGTCGTTGTACACTGAAGCTTTCTTT

clone size: few
J gene: TRBJ2-7
V gene: TRBV20-1
D gene: -
CDR3 protein: CSARDWGEEFGLPSEQYF
CDR3 DNA: TGCAGTGCTAGAGATTGGGGTGAGGAATTCGGGCTCCCATCCGAGCAGTACTTC

clone size: many
J gene: TRBJ2-1
V gene: TRBV4-1
D gene: -
CDR3 protein: CASSQTESYNEQFF
CDR3 DNA: TGCGCCAGCAGCCAAACAGAAAGTTACAATGAGCAGTTCTTC

clone size: -
J gene: TRBJ2-6
V gene: TRBV20-1
D gene: -
CDR3 protein: CSAYQGSGANVLTF
CDR3 DNA: TGCAGTGCGTACCAGGGTTCCGGGGCCAACGTCCTGACTTTC

clone size: medium-sized
J gene: TRBJ2-1
V gene: TRBV7-9
D gene: -
CDR3 protein: CASSPRGTGEQFF
CDR3 DNA: TGTGCCAGCAGCCCACGTGGAACGGGAGAGCAGTTCTTC

clone size: many
J gene: TRBJ1-4
V gene: TRBV9
D gene: TRBD1
CDR3 protein: CASSVGQGGEKLFF
CDR3 DNA: TGTGCCAGCAGCGTGGGACAGGGGGGTGAAAAACTGTTTTTT

clone size: -
J gene: TRBJ1-1
V gene: TRBV20-1
D gene: TRBD1
CDR3 protein: CSARGPGQGNTEAFF
CDR3 DNA: TGCAGTGCTAGGGGTCCGGGACAGGGGAACACTGAAGCTTTCTTT

clone size: medium-sized
J gene: TRBJ2-3
V gene: TRBV11-2
D gene: TRBD1
CDR3 protein: CASTKSGTGTDTQYF
CDR3 DNA: TGTGCCAGCACCAAATCCGGGACAGGCACAGATACGCAGTATTTT

clone size: medium-sized
J gene: TRBJ2-7
V gene: TRBV6-6
D gene: -
CDR3 protein: CASSYFRDRNYEQYF
CDR3 DNA: TGTGCCAGCAGTTACTTCCGGGACCGCAACTACGAGCAGTACTTC

clone size: many
J gene: TRBJ1-2
V gene: TRBV9
D gene: -
CDR3 protein: CASSLDSYGYTF
CDR3 DNA: TGTGCCAGCAGCCTAGACAGCTATGGCTACACCTTC

clone size: many
J gene: TRBJ2-7
V gene: TRBV10-3
D gene: -
CDR3 protein: CAIGFSSAAGGEQYF
CDR3 DNA: TGTGCCATCGGATTTTCGTCGGCGGCCGGGGGCGAGCAGTACTTC

clone size: many
J gene: TRBJ2-2
V gene: TRBV3-1
D gene: -
CDR3 protein: CASRQELEGRGGELFF
CDR3 DNA: TGTGCCAGCAGACAAGAGTTGGAGGGCCGGGGCGGGGAGCTGTTTTTT